This T cell receptor (beta chain) stems from a study of radiation and T cells in renal cell carcinoma. Study-wide context: Nephrectomy followed 15 Gy stereotactic body radiation by 4 weeks.

Of note for this clone: Its antigen is not known.

Time point specified: baseline pretreatment blood. Described treatment: 15 Gy SBRT to primary tumor, nephrectomy 4 weeks later. Sequencing used immunoSEQ multiplex PCR; TCRdb keeps in-frame clones, though not all of them. The repertoire consists of over 120,000 clones, with 70% to 90% occurring once and the leading ten covering around 12%. Regarding the study as a whole: In blood, top tumor clones expanded by 2 weeks, shrinking by 4. Without pretreatment biopsies, baseline tumor clonotype presence was undetermined.

This TCR derives from a woman in her forties or fifties with renal cell carcinoma. Sequencing was performed on blood, taken from a patient whose treatment included radiotherapy and nephrectomy.

In nucleotides, the CDR3 is TGCGCCAGCAGCCATGGGACAGGGGTTTTCGAAAAACTGTTTTTT. Its translation is CASSHGTGVFEKLFF. The chain has TRBV4-1 and TRBJ1-4; the match to TRBD1 covers 10 bases. V shed 3 bases, J shed 8 bases, and the junction held 6 bases outside the gene matches. Germline values: CDR1 MGHRA, CDR2 YSYEKL. The CDR3 spans 15 residues.